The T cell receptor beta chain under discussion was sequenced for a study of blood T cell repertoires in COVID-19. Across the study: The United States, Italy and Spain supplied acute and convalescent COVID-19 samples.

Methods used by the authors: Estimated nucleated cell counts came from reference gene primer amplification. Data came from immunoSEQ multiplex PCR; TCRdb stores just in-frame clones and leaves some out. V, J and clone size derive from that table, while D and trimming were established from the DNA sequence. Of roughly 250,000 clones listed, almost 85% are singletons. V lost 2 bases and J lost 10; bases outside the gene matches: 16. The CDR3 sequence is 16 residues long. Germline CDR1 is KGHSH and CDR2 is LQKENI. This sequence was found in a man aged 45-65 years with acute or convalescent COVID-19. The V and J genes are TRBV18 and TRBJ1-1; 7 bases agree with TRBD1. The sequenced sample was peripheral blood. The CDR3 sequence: CASSPGSPRTGGAAFF. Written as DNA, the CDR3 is TGTGCCAGCTCACCAGGTTCGCCGAGGACAGGAGGCGCAGCTTTCTTT.